The clone carrying this T cell receptor (beta chain) showed up just once. Its antigen is unknown. The germline gives CDR1 SGHTA, CDR2 FQGNSA. V shed 6 bases and J shed 10 bases, with 10 bases lying between them. The CDR3 is 11 residues long. These data are taken from a study of cytomegalovirus exposure and HLA in healthy donors. Findings and caveats of the study: According to a subsequent analysis, TCR clusters from the first cohort were inclined to appear together in the 120 or so validation repertoires. Among the CMV-associated chains, a few were confirmed in vitro as specific for CMV antigens.

This table comes from immunoSEQ multiplex PCR, and its TCRdb copy is limited to in-frame clones, with some not included. In the table there are about 43,000 clones, around nine tenths of which are singletons. Specimen: PBMCs. This clonotype was obtained from a man between 18 and 29 years old in good health and CMV-seronegative. The genes are TRBV7-2 and TRBJ2-1, with a tentative D call TRBD1 (6 bases). The DNA of the CDR3 is TGTGCCAGCAGTAGGGGGTGGGAGCAGTTCTTC. This gives the protein CASSRGWEQFF.